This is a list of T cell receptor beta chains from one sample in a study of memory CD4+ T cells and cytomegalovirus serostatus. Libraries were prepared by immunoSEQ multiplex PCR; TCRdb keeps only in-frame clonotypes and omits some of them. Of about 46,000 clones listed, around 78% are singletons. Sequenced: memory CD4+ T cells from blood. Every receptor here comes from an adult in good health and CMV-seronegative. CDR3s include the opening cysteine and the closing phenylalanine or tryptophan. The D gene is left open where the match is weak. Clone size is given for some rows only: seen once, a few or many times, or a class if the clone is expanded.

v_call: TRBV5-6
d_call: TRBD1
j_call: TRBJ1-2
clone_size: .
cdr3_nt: TGTGCCAGCAGCAACAGACAGGGACTGGGCTATGGCTACACCTTC
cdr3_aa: CASSNRQGLGYGYTF

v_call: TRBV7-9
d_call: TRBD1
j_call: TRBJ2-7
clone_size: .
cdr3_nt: TGTGCCAGCAGCGACAGGGGTCCCTACGAGCAGTACTTC
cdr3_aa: CASSDRGPYEQYF

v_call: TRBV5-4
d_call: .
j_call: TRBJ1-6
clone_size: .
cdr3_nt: TGTGCCAGCAGCTTGGGGGGAGAGAATTCACCCCTCCACTTT
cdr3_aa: CASSLGGENSPLHF

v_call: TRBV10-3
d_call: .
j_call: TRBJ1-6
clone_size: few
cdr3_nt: TGTGCCCTTAAGGGGATTTATTCACCCCTCCACTTT
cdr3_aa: CALKGIYSPLHF

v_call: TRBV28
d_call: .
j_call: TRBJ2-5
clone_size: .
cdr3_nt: TGTGCCAGCAGCCCCTTCAGAGAGACCCAGTACTTC
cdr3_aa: CASSPFRETQYF

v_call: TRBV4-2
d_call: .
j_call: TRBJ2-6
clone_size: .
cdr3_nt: TGTGCCAGCAGCCATAAGGGGGGGGGCCCTGGGGCCAACGTCCTGACTTTC
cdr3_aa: CASSHKGGGPGANVLTF

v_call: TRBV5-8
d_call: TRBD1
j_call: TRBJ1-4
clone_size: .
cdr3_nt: TGTGCCAGCTTACAGGGGCCCGGATCGGGGGGGAGAAAACTGTTTTTT
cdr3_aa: CASLQGPGSGGRKLFF

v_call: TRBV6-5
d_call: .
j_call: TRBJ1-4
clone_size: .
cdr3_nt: TGTGCCAGCAGTTTATCCGGGGCTAATGAAAAACTGTTTTTT
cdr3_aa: CASSLSGANEKLFF

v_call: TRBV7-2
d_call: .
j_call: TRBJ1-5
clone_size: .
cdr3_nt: TGTGCCAGCAGCTACCGGCGGGGGGATCAGCCCCAGCATTTT
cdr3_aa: CASSYRRGDQPQHF

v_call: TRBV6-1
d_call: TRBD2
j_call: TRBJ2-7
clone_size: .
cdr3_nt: TGTGCCAGCAGTGCCTCAACTAGCGGGGGGTCCTACGAGCAGTACTTC
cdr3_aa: CASSASTSGGSYEQYF

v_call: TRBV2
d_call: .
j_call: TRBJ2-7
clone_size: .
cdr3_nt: TGTGCCAGCAGTGAAGCGGGCGTTTCCTACGAGCAGTACTTC
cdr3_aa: CASSEAGVSYEQYF

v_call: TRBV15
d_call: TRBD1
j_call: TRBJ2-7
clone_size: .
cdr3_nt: TGTGCCGTGGGGGGAGACAGGGGCGAGCAGTACTTC
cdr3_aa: CAVGGDRGEQYF

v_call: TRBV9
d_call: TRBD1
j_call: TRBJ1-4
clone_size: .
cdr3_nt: TGTGCCAGCAGCCCCAGGGGACAGGGGTATGAAAAACTGTTTTTT
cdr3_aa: CASSPRGQGYEKLFF

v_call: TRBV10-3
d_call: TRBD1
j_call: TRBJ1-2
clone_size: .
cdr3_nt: TGTGCCATCGGGTTCACAGGGGAAGGGTACACCTTC
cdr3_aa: CAIGFTGEGYTF

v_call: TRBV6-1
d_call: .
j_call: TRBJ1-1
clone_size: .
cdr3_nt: TGTGCCAGCAGGTTGTTCTCCACAGTCGCTGAAGCTTTCTTT
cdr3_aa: CASRLFSTVAEAFF

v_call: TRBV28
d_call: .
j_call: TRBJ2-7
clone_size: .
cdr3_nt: TGTGCCAGCAGTCCCGGGACATTCTCCTACGAGCAGTACTTC
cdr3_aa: CASSPGTFSYEQYF

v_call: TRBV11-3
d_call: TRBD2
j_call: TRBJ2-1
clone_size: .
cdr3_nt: TGTGCCAGCAGCCAAGGGACTAGCGGCTACAATGAGCAGTTCTTC
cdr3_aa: CASSQGTSGYNEQFF

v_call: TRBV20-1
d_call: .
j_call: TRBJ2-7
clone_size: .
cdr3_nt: TGCAGTGCTAGCCGCAGCTACGAGCAGTACTTC
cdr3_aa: CSASRSYEQYF

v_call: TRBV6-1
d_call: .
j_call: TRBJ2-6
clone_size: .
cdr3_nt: TGTGCCAGCAGTGTAATCAGGGCGTCTGGGGCCAACGTCCTGACTTTC
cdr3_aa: CASSVIRASGANVLTF

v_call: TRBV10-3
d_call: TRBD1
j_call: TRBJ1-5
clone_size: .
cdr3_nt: TGTGCCATCAGTGAAATGCAGGGGGCCCATCAGCCCCAGCATTTT
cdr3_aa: CAISEMQGAHQPQHF

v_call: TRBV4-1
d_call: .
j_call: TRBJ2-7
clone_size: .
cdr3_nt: TGCGCCAGCAGCCAAGAGAGAATGGTAGGCAGGGGCTCCTACGAGCAGTACTTC
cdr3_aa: CASSQERMVGRGSYEQYF

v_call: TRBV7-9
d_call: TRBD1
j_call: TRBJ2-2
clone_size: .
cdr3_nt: TGTGCCAGCTCCTCCGGGACAGGGGGGTTTAGCACCGGGGAGCTGTTTTTT
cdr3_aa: CASSSGTGGFSTGELFF

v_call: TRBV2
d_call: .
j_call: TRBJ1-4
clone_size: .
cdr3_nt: TGTGCCAGCAGTGATAGGACAAAACACAAACTGTTTTTT
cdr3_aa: CASSDRTKHKLFF

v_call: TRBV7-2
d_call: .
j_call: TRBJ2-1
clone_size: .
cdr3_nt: TGTGCCAGCAGCAAGCCGTGGGGGTCCTACAATGAGCAGTTCTTC
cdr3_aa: CASSKPWGSYNEQFF

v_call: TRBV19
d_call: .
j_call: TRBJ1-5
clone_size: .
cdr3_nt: TGTGCCAGTAGAAGGGGCATTCTTAGCAATCAGCCCCAGCATTTT
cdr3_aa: CASRRGILSNQPQHF

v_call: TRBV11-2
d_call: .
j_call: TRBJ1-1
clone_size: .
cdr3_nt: TGTGCCAGCAGCTTAGAACCGGACGGGGGAACTGAAGCTTTCTTT
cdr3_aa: CASSLEPDGGTEAFF

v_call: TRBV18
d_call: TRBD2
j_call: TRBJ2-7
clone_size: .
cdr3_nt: TGTGCCAGCTCACCAACCCGGACTAGCGGGGGCTACGAGCAGTACTTC
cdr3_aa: CASSPTRTSGGYEQYF

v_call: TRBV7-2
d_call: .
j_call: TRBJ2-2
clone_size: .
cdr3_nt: TGTGCCAGCAGCTTAGCCGGAGGGATTCCCACCGGGGAGCTGTTTTTT
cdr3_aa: CASSLAGGIPTGELFF

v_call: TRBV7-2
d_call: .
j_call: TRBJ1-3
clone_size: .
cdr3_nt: TGTGCCAGCAGCTCGAAGGTGCCCGGAAACACCATATATTTT
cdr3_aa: CASSSKVPGNTIYF

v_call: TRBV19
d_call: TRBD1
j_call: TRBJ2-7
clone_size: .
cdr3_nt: TGTGCCAGTAGCAACGACAGGGTAAGCCACGAGCAGTACTTC
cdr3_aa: CASSNDRVSHEQYF

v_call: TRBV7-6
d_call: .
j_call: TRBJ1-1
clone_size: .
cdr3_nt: TGTGCCAGCAGCTTTTCTCAGAACACTGAAGCTTTCTTT
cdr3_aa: CASSFSQNTEAFF

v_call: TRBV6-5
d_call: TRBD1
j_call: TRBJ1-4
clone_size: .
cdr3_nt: TGTGCCACCAAGCCGGGACAGGCTAATGAAAAACTGTTTTTT
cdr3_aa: CATKPGQANEKLFF

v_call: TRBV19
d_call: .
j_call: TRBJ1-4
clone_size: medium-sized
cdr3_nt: TGTGCCAGTAGTAGGGGGCTGGCTAATGAAAAACTGTTTTTT
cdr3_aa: CASSRGLANEKLFF

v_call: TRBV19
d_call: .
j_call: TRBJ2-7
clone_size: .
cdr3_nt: TGTGCCAGTATGGGCAGGGAATCCTACGAGCAGTACTTC
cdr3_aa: CASMGRESYEQYF

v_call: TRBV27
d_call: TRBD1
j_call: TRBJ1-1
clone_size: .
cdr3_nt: TGTGCCAGCAGTTTCACGGGACAGGGTAACATGAACACTGAAGCTTTCTTT
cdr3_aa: CASSFTGQGNMNTEAFF

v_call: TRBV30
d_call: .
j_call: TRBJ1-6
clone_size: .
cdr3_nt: TGTGCCTGGGATGGCGGGAGGAATAATTCACCCCTCCACTTT
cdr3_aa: CAWDGGRNNSPLHF

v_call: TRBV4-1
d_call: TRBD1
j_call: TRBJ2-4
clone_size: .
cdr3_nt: TGCGCCAGCAGCCTTACAGGGGCACCAGACGGCATTCAGTACTTC
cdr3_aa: CASSLTGAPDGIQYF

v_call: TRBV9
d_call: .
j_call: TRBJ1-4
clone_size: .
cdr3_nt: TGTGCCAGCAGCGTAGTGTCAGGGTCGAATGAAAAACTGTTTTTT
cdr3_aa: CASSVVSGSNEKLFF

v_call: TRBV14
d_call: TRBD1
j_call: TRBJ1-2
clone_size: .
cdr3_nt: TGTGCCAGCAGCCTTGTCGGACAGGGGAAGGACTATGGCTACACCTTC
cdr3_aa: CASSLVGQGKDYGYTF

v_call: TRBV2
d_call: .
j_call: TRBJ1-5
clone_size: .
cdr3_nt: TGTGCCAGCGGGGGGGGACAGCCCCAGCATTTT
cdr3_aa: CASGGGQPQHF